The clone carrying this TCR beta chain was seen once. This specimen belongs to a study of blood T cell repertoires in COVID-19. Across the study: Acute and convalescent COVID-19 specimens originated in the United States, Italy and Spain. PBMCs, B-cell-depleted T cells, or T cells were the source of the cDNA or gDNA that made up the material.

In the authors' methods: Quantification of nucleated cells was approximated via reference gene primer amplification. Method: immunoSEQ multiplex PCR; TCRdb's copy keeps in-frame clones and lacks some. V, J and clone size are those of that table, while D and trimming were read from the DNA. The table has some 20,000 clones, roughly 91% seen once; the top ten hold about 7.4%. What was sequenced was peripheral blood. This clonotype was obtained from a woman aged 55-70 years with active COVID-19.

CDR3 protein: CASSEDSWHEKLFF. The CDR3 nucleotides are TGTGCCAGCAGTGAGGACAGTTGGCATGAAAAACTGTTTTTT. V usage is TRBV6-1 and J usage is TRBJ1-4, with a tentative D call TRBD1 (6 bases). The ends were cut back, 3 bases at V and 6 bases at J, with 11 bases in the middle. There are 14 residues in the CDR3. Germline V CDR1 and CDR2: MNHNS, SASEGT.